These T cell receptor beta chains were read from a single sample in a study of blood T cells in healthy people across ages. TCRdb re-called the 5' RACE reads with MiXCR, one entry per CDR3 protein. The repertoire holds 1,800,000 or so distinct CDR3 sequences, with around 40% as singletons. Source material: blood. These receptors originate from a human donor in good health. CDR3s leave out the opening cysteine and the closing phenylalanine or tryptophan. The order of the fields is J gene, V gene, CDR3 protein.

TRBJ2-3,TRBV7-2,ASRLARGGATDTQY
TRBJ1-5,TRBV6-2/TRBV6-3,ASSYVGQGPEWSNRPQH
TRBJ1-6,TRBV6-5,TSSSGPGYIH
TRBJ1-2,TRBV7-2,ASSFGWNGYT
TRBJ1-1,TRBV6-1,ASRKPGQGNTEAF
TRBJ1-2,TRBV25-1,ASSELSLADYT
TRBJ2-7,TRBV6-2/TRBV6-3,ASRDRQGISYEQY
TRBJ2-3,TRBV7-2,ASSGPGIITDTQY
TRBJ1-2,TRBV20-1,SARNEETGGKGYT
NA,TRBV11-2,ASGRGALKVETQY
TRBJ1-1,TRBV5-1,ASRSDTGNTEAF
NA,TRBV6-5,ASSVPGANHYEQY
TRBJ1-6,TRBV2,ASSGNSPLH
TRBJ2-5,TRBV12-3/TRBV12-4,ASSLPHKGAQY
TRBJ2-5,TRBV4-3,ASSHQAFGETQY
TRBJ1-2,TRBV20-1,SATGDFTNYGYT
TRBJ2-1,TRBV18,ASSPSLAGANEQF
TRBJ2-5,TRBV9,ASSADEGPRETQY
TRBJ1-2,TRBV12-3/TRBV12-4,ASSFQGIEGYT
TRBJ2-7,TRBV10-3,AISDQADYEQY
TRBJ1-4,TRBV5-6,ASSSTKGRTTNEKLF
TRBJ2-5,TRBV12-3/TRBV12-4,ASSLAQGGGIGETQY
TRBJ2-4,TRBV20-1,SATPTGRNIQY
TRBJ2-7,TRBV11-2,ASSLVGGGENEQY
TRBJ1-5,TRBV12-3/TRBV12-4,ASNLWGFIQPQH
TRBJ1-1,TRBV15,ATSRDLGNLNTEAF
NA,TRBV13,ASSTRQNYEQY
TRBJ1-1,TRBV5-1,ASSLRADTNTEAF
TRBJ2-1,TRBV7-8,ASSPSRGGYNEQF
TRBJ2-1,TRBV29-1,SARQTTNEQF
TRBJ2-7,TRBV28,ASSGRGSYEQY
TRBJ1-2,TRBV29-1,SVESGYIGYT
TRBJ2-1,TRBV4-2,ASSQVGIKGLSYNEQF
NA,TRBV5-1,ASSLSGGPSYNEQY
TRBJ1-2,TRBV3-1,ASSRVLPGQGAYGYT
TRBJ2-7,TRBV7-2,ASSFISYEQY
TRBJ1-2,TRBV5-1,ASSSGTSSYGYT
TRBJ2-3,TRBV28,ASSYSALDTQY
TRBJ2-1,TRBV6-2/TRBV6-3,ASREAGGRNEQF
TRBJ2-2,TRBV4-2,ASSPRTSDTGELF
TRBJ2-1,TRBV5-5,ASSPGGFDEQF
TRBJ1-1,TRBV20-1,SAGPGGTEAF
TRBJ2-1,TRBV7-9,ASSLVGRTYTYNEQF